This record concerns one T cell receptor beta chain sequence. Its antigen is as yet unknown. Germline loops: CDR1 SGHRS, CDR2 YFSETQ. Trimming left V 2 bases short and J 0 bases short, with 9 bases between. The CDR3 is 16 residues long. All of the donors were Caucasians in good health. The data stem from a study of identical twins. Study findings and constraints: Clonotypes of the beta chain that were abundant in cord blood carried fewer insertions (memory repertoires showed none). Models underpredicted monozygotic twin sharing of out-of-frame TCR alpha.

TCRdb fed the 5' RACE reads into MiXCR, producing one record per CDR3 protein. The table has 500,000 to 650,000 distinct CDR3 sequences, about 7.1% seen once. These same records also appear under a second study, on yellow fever vaccine responses in identical twins.

The gene calls are TRBV5-1 and TRBJ2-6; no definite D call. Material: PBMCs. The clonotype originates from a woman younger than 35 in good health. CDR3 region: CASSFAWSSGANVLTF. CDR3 nucleotide sequence: TGCGCCAGCAGCTTTGCCTGGAGCTCTGGGGCCAACGTCCTGACTTTC. The full variable domain, with the rest looked up from reference TRBV5-1 and TRBJ2-6, is KAGVTQTPRYLIKTRGQQVTLSCSPISGHRSVSWYQQTPGQGLQFLFEYFSETQRNKGNFPGRFSGRQFSNSRSEMNVSTLELGDSALYLCASSFAWSSGANVLTFGAGSRLTVL.